The T cell receptor (beta chain) described here comes from a study of Ad26.COV2.S vaccination and SARS-CoV-2 variants. Study at large: Participants got Ad26.COV2.S intramuscularly, once or twice 56 days apart.

Treatment noted: 15 to 20 received Ad26.COV2.S at low or high dose, single or two shots; roughly five received placebo; per-sample allocation not given. Day 63 after the first injection of vaccine or placebo was the sampling time. In Boston, the donor was an adult between 18-55 years of age. Using immunoSEQ multiplex PCR, the repertoire was profiled, and TCRdb retains in-frame clones only, with some absent. This table holds about 350,000 clones, approximately 86% found once. The TCR was taken from a person between 18 and 65 years old who received the Ad26.COV2.S COVID-19 vaccine or a placebo. This material consisted of peripheral blood, taken in a trial of Ad26.COV2.S vaccine versus placebo.

The CDR3 region is CASSGQGGIYEQYF. CDR3 sequence (DNA): TGTGCCAGCAGCGGACAGGGAGGTATATACGAGCAGTACTTC. The chain recombines TRBV9 with TRBJ2-7; D is possibly TRBD1 (7 bases). Germline CDR1 is SGDLS and CDR2 is YYNGEE. This CDR3 contains 14 residues. The ends were cut back, 3 bases at V and 4 bases at J, with 14 bases in the middle.